What follows is one TCR beta chain and its context. Produced via immunoSEQ multiplex PCR; TCRdb's table is partial and in-frame only. The sample comprises 300,000 or so clones, roughly 85% of which are singletons, and approximately 5.2% rests with the top ten. CDR1 is KGHSH, CDR2 LQKENI, per germline. Unmatched junction bases numbered 6, after V lost 3 bases and J lost 3 bases. The CDR3 is made up of 15 amino acids. This sample stems from a study of blood T cell repertoires in COVID-19. Study details: Nucleic acid was either cDNA or gDNA, and it came from T cells, B-cell-depleted T cells, or PBMCs.

The source material was PBMCs or T cells enriched from blood (not recorded which). The sequence came from a woman in her twenties or thirties who had recovered from COVID-19. V gene TRBV18 combines with J gene TRBJ2-3; 7 nucleotides align to TRBD1. This chain's CDR3 is CASSPRQGVTDTQYF. As DNA, the CDR3 is TGTGCCAGCTCACCCCGACAGGGTGTTACAGATACGCAGTATTTT.